This T cell receptor (beta chain) was profiled in a study of neurological immune-mediated disorders. TCRdb used MiXCR to reprocess the 5' RACE reads, holding one entry per CDR3 protein. The profile shows more than 25,000 distinct CDR3 sequences, 9.5% to 13% of them singletons. Stored at -80 C, 2 million PBMCs were the source of the unsorted libraries. Findings and caveats of the study: Subjects shared no identical expanded-clone CDR3 amino acid sequences, suggesting private TCR-beta repertoires in all groups. In HTLV-1-associated myelopathy, TCR clonal expansion was greatest, and in multiple sclerosis it was least, below healthy controls.

Turning to this clonotype: The antigen is undetermined.

This receptor was obtained from a woman aged 55-70 years in good health. Source material: PBMCs.

CDR3 nucleotide sequence: TGTGCCAGCACCCTAGGAGCACAGAACACTGAAGCTTTCTTT. Its translation is CASTLGAQNTEAFF. The chain uses TRBV7-9 and TRBJ1-1; no clear D. This CDR3 has 14 amino acids. The V end lost 7 bases, the J end lost 1 base, and 13 bases lay between the germline ends. CDR1 and CDR2 from the germline V gene are SEHNR and FQNEAQ (reference sequence). The full variable domain, its missing parts supplied by reference TRBV7-9 and TRBJ1-1, is DTGVSQNPRHKITKRGQNVTFRCDPISEHNRLYWYRQTLGQGPEFLTYFQNEAQLEKSRLLSDRFSAERPKGSFSTLEIQRTEQGDSAMYLCASTLGAQNTEAFFGQGTRLTVV.